A selection of T cell receptor beta chains follows, all from one sample in a study of T cells after yellow fever vaccination. TCRdb re-called the 5' RACE reads through MiXCR, storing one row per CDR3 protein. This table holds just under 600,000 distinct CDR3 sequences, roughly 12% found once. Sequenced material: PBMCs, taken on the day of the yellow fever booster vaccination. These receptors all stem from a man aged 30 to 45 who received the YFV17D yellow fever vaccine. Both conserved end residues are part of each CDR3. The order of the fields is V gene, clone size, D gene, J gene, CDR3 DNA, CDR3 protein. D genes are given only for firm matches. The listing skips clone size in some rows; elsewhere it reads once, few, many or a size class.

>TRBV7-9|NA|NA|TRBJ2-3
TGTGCCAGCAGCCTTTATCGGGAAGGGAGCGCAGATACGCAGTATTTT
CASSLYREGSADTQYF
>TRBV4-1|few|NA|TRBJ2-4
TGCGCCAGCAGCCAAGACCCCAGGGCCAAAAACATTCAGTACTTC
CASSQDPRAKNIQYF
>TRBV4-1|few|TRBD1|TRBJ1-1
TGCGCCAGCAGCCAACCAAGACAGGGGCGCACTGAAGCTTTCTTT
CASSQPRQGRTEAFF
>TRBV6-6|few|NA|TRBJ2-2
TGTGCCAGCAGTTACACGGCACGCGGGGAGCTGTTTTTT
CASSYTARGELFF
>TRBV6-2/TRBV6-3|few|NA|TRBJ2-1
TGTGCCAGCAGCCGCCTCTCCATAACCCTCAATGAGCAGTTCTTC
CASSRLSITLNEQFF
>TRBV5-1|NA|NA|TRBJ2-2
TGCGCCAGCAGCTTGGTGCCTACGGGGGACGGGGAGCTGTTTTTT
CASSLVPTGDGELFF
>TRBV6-2/TRBV6-3|few|NA|TRBJ2-7
TGTGCCTGTGCAGGGAGCTCCTACGAGCAGTACTTC
CACAGSSYEQYF
>TRBV2|NA|NA|TRBJ2-1
TGTGCCAGCAGTGATGGTAGGGTTGGCTATGAGCAGTTCTTC
CASSDGRVGYEQFF
>TRBV6-5|few|NA|TRBJ2-5
TGTGCCAGCAGTTACTCTCCGGACGGACGCGGAGAGACCCAGTACTTC
CASSYSPDGRGETQYF
>TRBV4-2|few|NA|TRBJ2-1
TGTGCCAGCAGCCAAGACGAGTGGGTAGCGAGCTACAATGAGCAGTTCTTC
CASSQDEWVASYNEQFF
>TRBV12-3/TRBV12-4|few|NA|TRBJ2-5
TGTGCCAGCAGCTCCACAGGGGAGGGGACCCAGTACTTC
CASSSTGEGTQYF
>TRBV18|few|NA|TRBJ2-2
TGTGCCAGCTCCCCCCGGACAGCAACCGGGGAGCTGTTTTTT
CASSPRTATGELFF
>TRBV6-5|few|NA|TRBJ2-7
TGTGCCAGCAGTTACTCGTCGGATTTGGAGTACTTC
CASSYSSDLEYF
>TRBV12-3/TRBV12-4|NA|NA|TRBJ2-2
TGTGCCAGCAGCCTAGGACTACACACCGGGGAGCTGTTTTTT
CASSLGLHTGELFF
>TRBV7-9|NA|NA|TRBJ1-6
TGTGCCAGCAGCTCGGGAGGGGCTTCACCCCTCCACTTT
CASSSGGASPLHF
>TRBV13|NA|TRBD2|TRBJ2-1
TGTGCCAGCAGCCGGTTGGTCACATGGGACGGAGCGGGGGCTGAGCAGTTCTTC
CASSRLVTWDGAGAEQFF